This entry lists 3 T cell receptor beta chains sequenced from one sample in a study of T cells in Graves' hyperthyroidism and ophthalmopathy (dated by TCRdb to the late 2010s). Libraries were built with multiplex PCR. Sequenced on an Illumina HiSeq 2000. Amplification of TCR beta CDR3 regions was carried out from RNA transcripts. The first round of RT-PCR for the TCR CDR3 was performed with the HTBI primer set and the Qiagen OneStep RT-PCR kit. TCRdb applied fastp at Q25 and MiXCR to the public reads, then kept only in-frame beta chains. Every distinct CDR3 protein forms one entry, paired with its most common genes and DNA. This sample has 550,000 to 600,000 distinct CDR3 sequences in its table, and 12% to 15% of those were observed once. The top ten clonotypes cover 7.1% of the sample. Sequences were obtained from blood. The receptors come from a young woman with Graves' ophthalmopathy.

This rearrangement joins TRBV11-1 to TRBJ2-2, with 8 bases matching TRBD2. From germline, CDR1 is SGHAT and CDR2 FQDESV (reference sequence). The CDR3 covers 16 residues. J was trimmed by 0 bases and V by 3 bases; bases with no gene match: 3. The DNA for the CDR3 is TGTGCCAGCAGCTTGGCGGGGGGACCGAACACCGGGGAGCTGTTTTTT. As protein: CASSLAGGPNTGELFF.

In its sample, this clonotype was seen many times. The chain recombines TRBV7-9 with TRBJ2-7, with D possibly being TRBD1 or TRBD2 (5 bases each). The V gene lost 4 bases and the J gene lost 3 bases, with 22 bases spanning the gap. CDR1 SEHNR and CDR2 FQNEAQ come from the germline V gene (reference sequence). The CDR3 contains 17 residues. As DNA, the CDR3 is TGTGCCAGCAGCTCCCAAGCTGAGGGGTGGCATGGCTACGAGCAGTACTTC. Amino acids: CASSSQAEGWHGYEQYF.

Ten or more counts support this clonotype. This chain joins TRBV11-1 and TRBJ2-1, with D perhaps TRBD1 (10 bases). CDR3 size: 18 residues. V dropped 5 bases and J dropped 15 bases, with 35 bases sitting between them. Germline CDR1 SGHAT, CDR2 FQDESV (reference sequence). The DNA for the CDR3 is TGTGCCAGCAGCGCGACAGGGGGCGGGTTAGCGGGAGCTGCGGGGGCGTTCTTC. Protein sequence: CASSATGGGLAGAAGAFF.